This is a list of T cell receptor beta chains from one sample in a study of regulatory T cells in long-lasting Graves disease. From the multiplex PCR reads, TCRdb called clonotypes with MiXCR, one entry per CDR3 protein. The sample shows approximately 440,000 distinct CDR3 sequences, about 17% of them seen only once. This same sample was also taken into another study, of T cells in Graves' hyperthyroidism and ophthalmopathy.

The sample in question was peripheral blood mononuclear cells (PBMCs), obtained at new diagnosis, from a patient treated with antithyroid drugs. These receptor sequences come from a man aged 35 to 55 with Graves disease. Both conserved end residues are part of each CDR3. The D gene is left open where the match is weak. Clone size appears in some rows only: once, few, many, or a class for an expanded clone.

>16|TRBV24-1|TRBD1|.|TRBJ2-2
TGTGCCACCAGTGAAGCAGGACAGGGGGGTACCGGGGAGCTGTTTTTT
CATSEAGQGGTGELFF
>12|TRBV2|.|many|TRBJ2-7
TGTGCCAGCACGGGAGACGCCTACGAGCAGTACTTC
CASTGDAYEQYF
>14|TRBV28|.|.|TRBJ1-4
TGTGCCGGCAGTTTGGGTGCAACTAATGAAAAACTGTTTTTT
CAGSLGATNEKLFF
>14|TRBV30|.|few|TRBJ1-6
TGTGCCTGGAACCCCGACAGCCTAAATTCACCCCTCCACTTT
CAWNPDSLNSPLHF
>14|TRBV27|.|few|TRBJ2-3
TGTGCCAGCGGTTTCAGGTCGGGGACAGATACGCAGTATTTT
CASGFRSGTDTQYF
>12|TRBV28|.|many|TRBJ2-5
TGTGCCAGCAGCGACACCATAGAGACCCAGTACTTC
CASSDTIETQYF
>14|TRBV20-1|.|many|TRBJ1-1
TGCAGCTCCTGGGGTGTTGGGATGAACACTGAAGCTTTCTTT
CSSWGVGMNTEAFF
>15|TRBV27|TRBD2|many|TRBJ2-1
TGTGCCAGCAACCTAGGGGGACTAGCGGGCAATGAGCAGTTCTTC
CASNLGGLAGNEQFF
>13|TRBV13|TRBD2|many|TRBJ2-5
TGTGCCAGCAGCCTACGGCGGGGGGAGACCCAGTACTTC
CASSLRRGETQYF
>13|TRBV11-1|.|many|TRBJ1-1
TGTGCCAGCAGCCTTGGACTGACGTATGAAGCTTTCTTT
CASSLGLTYEAFF
>12|TRBV7-9|.|few|TRBJ2-7
TGTGCCAGCAGCTCAGAGACCTACGAGCAGTACTTC
CASSSETYEQYF